This T cell receptor beta chain derives from a study of OX40 agonist ivuxolimab in advanced cancers. Study-level information: Prior anti-PD-1, anti-PD-L1 or anti-CTLA-4 therapy did not bar entry, and approximately 40% had some. Findings and caveats of the study: Low normalized T-cell clonal expansion was also seen in some nonresponders.

The germline CDR1 and CDR2 sequences are SGHTA and FQGTGA. The CDR3 is 13 amino acids. The germline V and J ends were trimmed by 1 base and 5 bases, with 6 bases remaining between them. As regards this clone: Its target is not known.

Data came from immunoSEQ multiplex PCR; TCRdb stores just in-frame clones and leaves some out. The table records about 83,000 clones, about 88% of them present only once. This receptor was identified in an adult with an advanced solid tumor such as melanoma, head and neck, liver or kidney cancer. This sequence joins TRBV7-3 and TRBJ2-4; D not resolved. Sample: CD4+ or CD8+ T cells sorted from blood, taken in a trial of the OX40 agonist ivuxolimab. CDR3 loop: CASSLNAQNIQYF. CDR3 coding DNA: TGTGCCAGCAGCTTAAATGCTCAAAACATTCAGTACTTC.